These 32 T cell receptor beta chains share one sample of origin, sequenced in a study of OX40 agonist ivuxolimab in advanced cancers. TCRdb keeps only in-frame clones here, not all; method: immunoSEQ multiplex PCR. The data show fewer than 80,000 clones, less than 95% seen once. Sequenced material: CD4+ or CD8+ T cells sorted from blood, taken in a trial of the OX40 agonist ivuxolimab. The receptor source for this set is an adult with an advanced solid tumor such as melanoma, head and neck, liver or kidney cancer.

The chain combines TRBV6-1 with TRBJ2-1; tentative D call: TRBD1 (5 bases). The CDR3 has 12 amino acids. The ends were cut back, 10 bases at V and 0 bases at J, with 7 bases in the middle. The germline CDR1 and CDR2 sequences are MNHNS and SASEGT. CDR3 coding DNA: TGTGCCACGGACAACTCCTACAATGAGCAGTTCTTC. Protein: CATDNSYNEQFF.

This chain links TRBV7-6 with TRBJ2-3; 14 nucleotides line up with TRBD2. Germline trimming cut 5 bases from V and 10 bases from J; bases unmatched to any gene: 14. The length of the CDR3 is 17 residues. Germline assignment: CDR1 SGHVS and CDR2 FNYEAQ. Here the CDR3 reads CASSLVRTSGGQFAQYF. DNA for the CDR3: TGTGCCAGCAGCCTAGTTAGGACTAGCGGGGGGCAGTTTGCGCAGTATTTT. Looking up the rest from reference TRBV7-6 and TRBJ2-3 gives the full variable domain: GAGVSQSPRYKVTKRGQDVALRCDPISGHVSLYWYRQALGQGPEFLTYFNYEAQQDKSGLPNDRFSAERPEGSISTLTIQRTEQRDSAMYRCASSLVRTSGGQFAQYFGPGTRLTVL.

V is TRBV15 and J is TRBJ2-5, with TRBD1 as a possible D gene (6 bases). The germline CDR1 and CDR2 sequences are LNHNV and YYDKDF (reference sequence). The ends were cut back, 0 bases at V and 2 bases at J, with 10 bases in the middle. The CDR3 length is 15 residues. CDR3 bases: TGTGCCACCAGCAGAGACAGGGGTCGGCAAGAGACCCAGTACTTC. Encoded protein: CATSRDRGRQETQYF.

The gene calls are TRBV28 and TRBJ2-7; D is possibly TRBD1 or TRBD2 (5 bases each). Germline V gene sequence: CDR1 MDHEN, CDR2 SYDVKM. Trimming left V 2 bases short and J 5 bases short, with 19 bases between. The CDR3 is made up of 16 amino acids. Written as DNA, the CDR3 is TGTGCCAGCAGTTTACTAGCCCTTGGCAGGGTGGACGAGCAGTACTTC. This translates into CASSLLALGRVDEQYF.

This chain uses TRBV4-2 with TRBJ2-3; 10 nucleotides agree with TRBD2. The junction had 4 bases not matched to a gene; V was cut back by 0 bases and J by 4 bases. Per germline, CDR1 LGHNA and CDR2 YNFKEQ. This CDR3 region has 16 residues. In DNA form, the CDR3 reads TGTGCCAGCAGCCAAGATCCTAGCGGGAGTGCAGATACGCAGTATTTT. Protein: CASSQDPSGSADTQYF.

This clone was counted between two and nine times. This sequence joins TRBV5-5 and TRBJ1-2; TRBD1 matches 7 bases. This CDR3 contains 15 residues. V trimming: 2 bases; J trimming: 4 bases; junction bases outside the gene matches: 8. Germline-derived CDR1 and CDR2 are SGHKS and YYEKEE (reference sequence). Here the CDR3 reads CASSFLDREGYGYTF. The DNA for the CDR3 is TGTGCCAGCAGCTTTCTCGACAGGGAAGGCTATGGCTACACCTTC.

The chain carries TRBV5-1 and TRBJ2-1; 9 bases fit TRBD2. Germline V lookup: CDR1 SGHRS, CDR2 YFSETQ. The CDR3 runs 14 residues. The trim removed 4 bases at V and 10 bases at J, leaving 9 bases unmatched. The DNA for the CDR3 is TGCGCCAGCAGCCCGGGGACTAGCAGGGACGAGCAGTTCTTC. Protein sequence: CASSPGTSRDEQFF.

In nucleotides, the CDR3 is TGTGCCAGCAGGGGTACGGGCAACTACGAGCAGTACTTC. This sequence encodes CASRGTGNYEQYF. The chain links TRBV28 to TRBJ2-7; D unclear. Trimming stripped 6 bases from V and 3 bases from J, with 12 bases between. The CDR3 runs 13 residues. CDR1 is MDHEN and CDR2 is SYDVKM in the germline V gene.

This rearrangement joins TRBV10-3 to TRBJ2-2; 10 bases fit TRBD1. Looked up from germline, CDR1 is ENHRY and CDR2 is SYGVKD. V was clipped by 7 bases and J by 4 bases; unmatched bases: 9. This CDR3 comprises 16 residues. The CDR3 DNA reads as TGTGCCATCAATGGACAGGGGGTCAGAGGCACCGGGGAGCTGTTTTTT. Translation gives CAINGQGVRGTGELFF.

A few counts support this clone. The rearrangement joins TRBV29-1 to TRBJ2-1; 8 positions agree with TRBD1. The germline V gene encodes CDR1 SQVTM and CDR2 ANQGSEA. V shed 3 bases and J 7 bases; nucleotides not matched to a gene: 11. CDR3 length equals 15 residues. Here the CDR3 DNA reads TGCAGCGTTGATAGTGTCAGGGGGCGAGGAAATGAGCAGTTCTTC. Protein sequence: CSVDSVRGRGNEQFF.

The J gene is TRBJ2-1, the V gene TRBV9, with D maybe TRBD1 (6 bases). With 4 bases removed from V and 0 bases from J, the gap between germline ends came to 11 bases. This CDR3 is built from 15 residues. Per the germline V gene, CDR1 is SGDLS and CDR2 is YYNGEE. CDR3 bases: TGTGCCAGCAGCCCAGGGGCGGTCTCCTACAATGAGCAGTTCTTC. Protein: CASSPGAVSYNEQFF.

The V and J genes are TRBV2 and TRBJ1-3, with 7 bases that match TRBD1. V shed 2 bases and J 2 bases; nucleotides not matched to a gene: 6. The CDR3 length is 16 residues. CDR1 is SNHLY, CDR2 FYNNEI, per germline. The CDR3 nucleotides are TGTGCCAGCAGTGAACCCCCAGGGGGGGCTGGAAACACCATATATTTT. It yields the protein CASSEPPGGAGNTIYF. Looking up the rest from reference TRBV2 and TRBJ1-3 gives the full variable domain: EPEVTQTPSHQVTQMGQEVILRCVPISNHLYFYWYRQILGQKVEFLVSFYNNEISEKSEIFDDQFSVERPDGSNFTLKIRSTKLEDSAMYFCASSEPPGGAGNTIYFGEGSWLTVV.

This clone has just one count. The CDR3 reads CASRDTPYSNQPQHF. Written as DNA, the CDR3 is TGTGCCAGCAGGGACACCCCTTATAGCAATCAGCCCCAGCATTTT. The gene calls are TRBV6-1 and TRBJ1-5; the D gene is possibly TRBD1 (5 bases). CDR1 and CDR2 (germline): MNHNS, SASEGT. The CDR3 spans 15 residues. Deletions cut 6 bases from V and 0 bases from J, with 12 bases between.

The rearrangement joins TRBV30 to TRBJ1-1; no reliable D call. CDR1 is GTSNPN and CDR2 is SVGIG in the germline V gene (reference sequence). The CDR3 extends over 12 amino acids. V gave up 2 bases and J gave up 4 bases, with 8 bases separating them. In nucleotides, the CDR3 is TGTGCCTGGAGTCTCGTGAGCACTGAAGCTTTCTTT. Its translation is CAWSLVSTEAFF.

This chain uses TRBV19 with TRBJ1-3; 9 nucleotides line up with TRBD1. Germline loops: CDR1 LNHDA, CDR2 SQIVND (reference sequence). V lost 5 bases to trimming and J lost 3 bases; unmatched junction nucleotides: 5. This CDR3 spans 15 amino acids. The CDR3 sequence is CASSPMGQGGNTIYF. The DNA of the CDR3 is TGTGCCAGTAGTCCCATGGGACAGGGTGGAAACACCATATATTTT.

The chain is built from TRBV28 and TRBJ2-7; D is uncertain. The V end was cut by 4 bases, the J end by 3 bases, with 10 bases between. This CDR3 has 13 residues. CDR1 is MDHEN and CDR2 is SYDVKM in the germline V gene. CDR3: CASSYRVNYEQYF. In nucleotides, the CDR3 is TGTGCCAGCAGTTACCGGGTCAACTACGAGCAGTACTTC.

This sequence joins TRBV29-1 and TRBJ2-7, with 7 positions matching TRBD1. Germline-derived CDR1 and CDR2 are SQVTM and ANQGSEA. The CDR3 has 12 amino acids. V lost 6 bases, J lost 6 bases, and 8 bases stayed unmatched. For the CDR3, the DNA is TGCAGCGTCCGACGACAGGGCTTCGAGCAGTACTTC. Protein sequence: CSVRRQGFEQYF.

The rearrangement joins TRBV30 to TRBJ1-4; 10 bases are shared with TRBD1. Germline values: CDR1 GTSNPN, CDR2 SVGIG (reference sequence). V lost 1 base to trimming and J lost 11 bases; unmatched junction nucleotides: 4. The CDR3 covers 13 residues. The CDR3: CAWSGDRGGKLFF. The CDR3 nucleotides are TGTGCCTGGAGTGGGGACAGGGGAGGCAAACTGTTTTTT.

The genes are TRBV10-3 and TRBJ2-1, with TRBD2 matching over 12 bases. J gave up 2 bases and V 4 bases, and 6 bases lay outside the gene matches. This CDR3 spans 17 amino acids. Germline-derived CDR1 and CDR2 are ENHRY and SYGVKD. This chain's CDR3 is CAISGASGRAAYNEQFF. CDR3 coding DNA: TGTGCCATCAGTGGGGCTAGCGGGAGGGCAGCCTACAATGAGCAGTTCTTC.

This chain joins TRBV5-8 and TRBJ1-1, with unresolved D. V lost 5 bases to trimming and J lost 5 bases, with 16 bases between them. The germline V gene has CDR1 SGHTS and CDR2 YDEGEE. The CDR3 is 14 amino acids. The chain's CDR3 is CASRFVPGGTEAFF. The CDR3 nucleotides read TGTGCCAGCAGATTCGTACCCGGTGGGACTGAAGCTTTCTTT. Together with reference TRBV5-8 and TRBJ1-1, the CDR3 gives the full variable domain: EAGVTQSPTHLIKTRGQQATLRCSPISGHTSVYWYQQALGLGLQFLLWYDEGEERNRGNFPPRFSGRQFPNYSSELNVNALELEDSALYLCASRFVPGGTEAFFGQGTRLTVV.

The chain links TRBV23-1 to TRBJ2-7, with TRBD1 identical over 7 bases. TRBV23-1 is known as an ORF, though its function is uncertain. The J segment lost 6 bases and the V segment lost 3 bases, leaving 11 bases of the junction unmatched. The CDR3 sequence is 15 residues long. CDR3 sequence: CASSHRDRVYREQYF. The CDR3 bases are TGCGCCAGCAGTCACCGGGACAGAGTTTATCGCGAGCAGTACTTC.

The chain carries TRBV4-1 and TRBJ2-1; TRBD2 is a possible D gene (5 bases). In germline, CDR1 is MGHRA, CDR2 YSYEKL. The CDR3 length is 15 residues. Deletions cut 2 bases from V and 9 bases from J, with 17 bases between. The CDR3: CASSQSGTARGEQFF. The CDR3 DNA sequence: TGCGCCAGCAGCCAATCGGGCACCGCTCGGGGTGAGCAGTTCTTC.

This sequence joins TRBV28 and TRBJ1-5; D is perhaps TRBD1 (5 bases). CDR3 size: 16 residues. Germline CDR1 is MDHEN and CDR2 is SYDVKM. Trimming shortened V by 1 base and J by 7 bases, and 17 bases separated the two germline ends. The CDR3 here is CASSLSSTGTHQPQHF. The CDR3 bases are TGTGCCAGCAGTTTATCTTCGACGGGGACGCACCAGCCCCAGCATTTT.

V is TRBV5-1 and J is TRBJ1-1, with D hard to call. This CDR3 comprises 14 residues. Trimming left V 2 bases short and J 0 bases short, with 8 bases between. The germline gives CDR1 SGHRS, CDR2 YFSETQ. The CDR3 loop is CASSFGQMNTEAFF. Here the CDR3 DNA reads TGCGCCAGCAGCTTTGGGCAGATGAACACTGAAGCTTTCTTT.

The V call is TRBV20-1, the J call TRBJ2-7, with D possibly being TRBD1 or TRBD2 (5 bases each). From germline, CDR1 is DFQATT and CDR2 SNEGSKA (reference sequence). V was shortened by 5 bases and J by 3 bases, with 8 bases between the two germline ends. This CDR3 contains 11 residues. CDR3 loop: CSAGGIYEQYF. The CDR3 coding sequence is TGCAGTGCTGGGGGAATCTACGAGCAGTACTTC.

This rearrangement joins TRBV10-2 to TRBJ1-1, with 7 positions matching TRBD1. Germline CDR1 and CDR2: WSHSY and SAAADI. Trimming took 2 bases from V and 5 from J; bases not matched to a gene: 8. The CDR3 is 15 residues long. The CDR3 region is CASSEKRGRPTEAFF. DNA for the CDR3: TGCGCCAGCAGTGAGAAAAGGGGGCGACCGACTGAAGCTTTCTTT.

The J gene is TRBJ2-7, the V gene TRBV9; 11 nucleotides align to TRBD1. V dropped 0 bases and J dropped 2; count of bases not matched to a gene: 4. CDR3 length: 16 residues. Looked up from germline, CDR1 is SGDLS and CDR2 is YYNGEE. DNA for the CDR3: TGTGCCAGCAGCGTAGATCCGGGACAGGGGGCCTACGAGCAGTACTTC. It codes for CASSVDPGQGAYEQYF.

This chain links TRBV4-2 with TRBJ2-7; 7 positions agree with TRBD2. Trimming took 5 bases from V and 3 from J; bases not matched to a gene: 4. Germline values: CDR1 LGHNA, CDR2 YNFKEQ. This CDR3 is built from 13 residues. Here the CDR3 DNA reads TGTGCCAGCAGCTCTTCGGGGGGCTACGAGCAGTACTTC. Encoded protein: CASSSSGGYEQYF.

This rearrangement joins TRBV6-1 to TRBJ2-1; no firm D call. The length of the CDR3 is 11 residues. Between the trimmed V and J ends, which lost 8 bases and 8 bases, there was a span of 10 bases. Germline lookup yields CDR1 MNHNS and CDR2 SASEGT. Here the CDR3 DNA reads TGTGCCAGCTCTCCCGTCGATGAGCAGTTCTTC. It is translated as CASSPVDEQFF.

The chain recombines TRBV27 with TRBJ2-5; D gene ambiguous. V shed 0 bases and J shed 3 bases, with 8 bases lying between them. The CDR3 has 14 residues. Germline CDR1 MNHEY, CDR2 SMNVEV (reference sequence). The CDR3 coding sequence is TGTGCCAGCAGTTTATCAGGCCCCAAAGAGACCCAGTACTTC. Protein sequence: CASSLSGPKETQYF.

V is TRBV23-1 and J is TRBJ1-1; no definite D call. TRBV23-1 is sorted into the ORF group, with uncertain function. V gave up 2 bases and J gave up 0 bases, with 10 bases separating them. The CDR3 is 15 amino acids. CDR3 residues: CASSQLPWVNTEAFF. CDR3 nucleotides: TGCGCCAGCAGTCAACTACCTTGGGTGAACACTGAAGCTTTCTTT.

This rearrangement joins TRBV14 to TRBJ1-4; 8 bases line up with TRBD1. V trimming: 4 bases; J trimming: 7 bases; junction bases outside the gene matches: 11. Germline lookup yields CDR1 SGHDN and CDR2 FVKESK. CDR3 length: 16 amino acids. CDR3 DNA: TGTGCCAGCAGCCTGTCAGGGGGCGCGACGACTGAAAAACTGTTTTTT. Its translation: CASSLSGGATTEKLFF.